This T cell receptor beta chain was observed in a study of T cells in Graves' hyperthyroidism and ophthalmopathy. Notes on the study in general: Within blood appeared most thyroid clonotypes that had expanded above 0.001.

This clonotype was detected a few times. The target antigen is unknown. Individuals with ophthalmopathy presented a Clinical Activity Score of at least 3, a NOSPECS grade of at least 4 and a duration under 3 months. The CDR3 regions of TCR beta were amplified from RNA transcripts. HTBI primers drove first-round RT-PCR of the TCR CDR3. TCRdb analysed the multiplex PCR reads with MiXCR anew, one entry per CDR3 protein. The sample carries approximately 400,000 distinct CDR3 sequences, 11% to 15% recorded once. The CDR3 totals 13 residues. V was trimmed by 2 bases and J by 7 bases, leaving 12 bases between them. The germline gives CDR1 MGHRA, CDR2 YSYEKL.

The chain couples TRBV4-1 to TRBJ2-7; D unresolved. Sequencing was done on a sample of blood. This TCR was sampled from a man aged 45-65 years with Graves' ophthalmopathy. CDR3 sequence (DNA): TGCGCCAGCAGCCAAAGACGCAATGGGGAGCAGTACTTC. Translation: CASSQRRNGEQYF.